A selection of T cell receptor beta chains follows, all from one sample in a study of shared clonotypes between healthy human individuals. Profiling relied on immunoSEQ multiplex PCR, and the TCRdb table lists in-frame clones only, not all of them. Here the sample spans roughly 330,000 clones, around 72% being singletons. The sample consisted of memory CD4+ T cells sorted from blood. The receptors originated from a man in his thirties or forties in good health. CDR3s include the opening cysteine and the closing phenylalanine or tryptophan. The D gene is left open where the match is weak. The size entry is marked missing in some rows and otherwise reads once, few, many or a size class.

V gene: TRBV30
D gene: -
J gene: TRBJ1-2
clone size: many
CDR3 DNA: TGTGCCTTCAGGTGGGACGGCTACACCTTC
CDR3 protein: CAFRWDGYTF

V gene: TRBV2
D gene: TRBD2
J gene: TRBJ2-3
clone size: -
CDR3 DNA: TGTGCCAGCAGGTTTCTAGCGGGAGAGGGGACAGATACGCAGTATTTT
CDR3 protein: CASRFLAGEGTDTQYF

V gene: TRBV28
D gene: -
J gene: TRBJ2-3
clone size: few
CDR3 DNA: TGTGCCAGCCTCGGACACCCCACAGATACGCAGTATTTT
CDR3 protein: CASLGHPTDTQYF

V gene: TRBV7-3
D gene: -
J gene: TRBJ2-1
clone size: -
CDR3 DNA: TGTGCCAGCAGCTTAGGGCTAGCTAATGAGCAGTTCTTC
CDR3 protein: CASSLGLANEQFF

V gene: TRBV7-9
D gene: -
J gene: TRBJ2-5
clone size: -
CDR3 DNA: TGTGCCAGCAGCTCAGGGACCTTTCAAGAGACCCAGTACTTC
CDR3 protein: CASSSGTFQETQYF

V gene: TRBV15
D gene: -
J gene: TRBJ1-4
clone size: -
CDR3 DNA: TGTGCCACCAGCAGAGACAGGGTTTCAAATGAAAAACTGTTTTTT
CDR3 protein: CATSRDRVSNEKLFF

V gene: TRBV28
D gene: -
J gene: TRBJ2-1
clone size: -
CDR3 DNA: TGTGCCAGCAGTTTCACGGGGAGCGCGGACCGCTCCTACAATGAGCAGTTCTTC
CDR3 protein: CASSFTGSADRSYNEQFF

V gene: TRBV10-3
D gene: TRBD2
J gene: TRBJ2-3
clone size: -
CDR3 DNA: TGTGCCATCAGAGGACTAGCGGGAGAAACAGATACGCAGTATTTT
CDR3 protein: CAIRGLAGETDTQYF

V gene: TRBV6-6
D gene: TRBD2
J gene: TRBJ2-7
clone size: many
CDR3 DNA: TGTGCCAGCAGTTACTCGACTAGCGCCTACGAGCAGTACTTC
CDR3 protein: CASSYSTSAYEQYF

V gene: TRBV15
D gene: -
J gene: TRBJ1-4
clone size: -
CDR3 DNA: TGTGCCACCAGCAGAGATTCGGCAGCAACTAATGAAAAACTGTTTTTT
CDR3 protein: CATSRDSAATNEKLFF

V gene: TRBV19
D gene: -
J gene: TRBJ1-1
clone size: -
CDR3 DNA: TGTGCCACCAAAGCCAGGGGAGACACTGAAGCTTTCTTT
CDR3 protein: CATKARGDTEAFF

V gene: TRBV7-8
D gene: TRBD1
J gene: TRBJ1-2
clone size: -
CDR3 DNA: TGTGCCAGCAGCTCCGTACAGGGGGCAGTCCGGGGCTACACCTTC
CDR3 protein: CASSSVQGAVRGYTF

V gene: TRBV6-1
D gene: -
J gene: TRBJ2-7
clone size: few
CDR3 DNA: TGTGCCAGCAGTGACCTGAGGGACGGATTCTCCTACGAGCAGTACTTC
CDR3 protein: CASSDLRDGFSYEQYF

V gene: TRBV7-2
D gene: TRBD1
J gene: TRBJ1-3
clone size: -
CDR3 DNA: TGTGCCAGCAGCCGGGACAGGGATACGAACACCATATATTTT
CDR3 protein: CASSRDRDTNTIYF

V gene: TRBV5-1
D gene: TRBD1
J gene: TRBJ1-1
clone size: few
CDR3 DNA: TGCGCCAGCAGCTTGGAGACAGGGAGGATTGGCACTGAAGCTTTCTTT
CDR3 protein: CASSLETGRIGTEAFF

V gene: TRBV11-2
D gene: TRBD1
J gene: TRBJ2-3
clone size: -
CDR3 DNA: TGTGCCAGCAGCACCCGGGACAGAAACACAGATACGCAGTATTTT
CDR3 protein: CASSTRDRNTDTQYF

V gene: TRBV6-9
D gene: TRBD2
J gene: TRBJ2-7
clone size: -
CDR3 DNA: TGTGCCAGGGGTTCGGGAGGGAGGTTC
CDR3 protein: CARGSGGRF

V gene: TRBV27
D gene: TRBD2
J gene: TRBJ2-7
clone size: few
CDR3 DNA: TGTGCCAGCAGTTTAAGCGGGGAATGGTACGAGCAGTACTTC
CDR3 protein: CASSLSGEWYEQYF

V gene: TRBV2
D gene: TRBD1
J gene: TRBJ2-7
clone size: -
CDR3 DNA: TGTGCCAGAAGAGGACAGGGTGCCTACGAGCAGTACTTC
CDR3 protein: CARRGQGAYEQYF

V gene: TRBV10-2
D gene: -
J gene: TRBJ2-1
clone size: once
CDR3 DNA: TGCGCCAGCAGGGACCATGCCGGGTCCGACAATGAGCAGTTCTTC
CDR3 protein: CASRDHAGSDNEQFF

V gene: TRBV11-2
D gene: -
J gene: TRBJ2-3
clone size: -
CDR3 DNA: TGTGCCAGCAGCTTAGGGTTGTTCGGTCGCACAGATACGCAGTATTTT
CDR3 protein: CASSLGLFGRTDTQYF

V gene: TRBV6-1
D gene: TRBD2
J gene: TRBJ2-7
clone size: -
CDR3 DNA: TGTGCCAGCAGTGGCCGGCAGGGGCGAGCGGGAGTCCATCTCGCGCAGTACTTC
CDR3 protein: CASSGRQGRAGVHLAQYF

V gene: TRBV9
D gene: -
J gene: TRBJ2-2
clone size: once
CDR3 DNA: TGTGCCAGCAGCGTCTCCGGGACACCCACCGGGGAGCTGTTTTTT
CDR3 protein: CASSVSGTPTGELFF

V gene: TRBV5-5
D gene: -
J gene: TRBJ1-1
clone size: -
CDR3 DNA: TGTGCCAGCAGCTTCTCTTGGGACAAGAACACTGAAGCTTTCTTT
CDR3 protein: CASSFSWDKNTEAFF

V gene: TRBV7-2
D gene: TRBD1
J gene: TRBJ2-7
clone size: few
CDR3 DNA: TGTGCCAGCAGCCCACGACAGGGAACCGCCTACGAGCAGTACTTC
CDR3 protein: CASSPRQGTAYEQYF

V gene: TRBV28
D gene: -
J gene: TRBJ2-1
clone size: -
CDR3 DNA: TGTGCCAGCAGTTTAGACACGAGCTCCTACAATGAGCAGTTCTTC
CDR3 protein: CASSLDTSSYNEQFF

V gene: TRBV6-1
D gene: TRBD1
J gene: TRBJ2-7
clone size: -
CDR3 DNA: TGTGCCAGCAGTGGCAGTCCAGGGGGCCCCTCCTCGGAGCAGTACTTC
CDR3 protein: CASSGSPGGPSSEQYF

V gene: TRBV7-2
D gene: TRBD2
J gene: TRBJ2-3
clone size: -
CDR3 DNA: TGTGCCAGCAGCTTAGCCGCTAGCGGACAATTCACAGATACGCAGTATTTT
CDR3 protein: CASSLAASGQFTDTQYF

V gene: TRBV5-1
D gene: -
J gene: TRBJ2-3
clone size: -
CDR3 DNA: TGCGCCAGCAGCTTGGCTACGGGAGGCACAGATACGCAGTATTTT
CDR3 protein: CASSLATGGTDTQYF

V gene: TRBV7-6
D gene: TRBD2
J gene: TRBJ2-1
clone size: -
CDR3 DNA: TGTGCCAGCAGCTTAGCTAGCGGGAGAAATAATGAGCAGTTCTTC
CDR3 protein: CASSLASGRNNEQFF

V gene: TRBV2
D gene: -
J gene: TRBJ1-4
clone size: -
CDR3 DNA: TGTGCCAGCAGAGAAGCGGGGAGACTGTTTTTT
CDR3 protein: CASREAGRLFF

V gene: TRBV5-1
D gene: -
J gene: TRBJ2-5
clone size: -
CDR3 DNA: TGCGCCAGCAGCTTTCTTCCCCTCCAAGAGACCCAGTACTTC
CDR3 protein: CASSFLPLQETQYF

V gene: TRBV7-2
D gene: -
J gene: TRBJ2-7
clone size: -
CDR3 DNA: TGTGCCAGCAGCGCGCTCACGAGGGCCTACGAGCAGTACTTC
CDR3 protein: CASSALTRAYEQYF

V gene: TRBV7-3
D gene: -
J gene: TRBJ2-1
clone size: -
CDR3 DNA: TGTGCCAGCAGCAGAGGGGATGAGCAGTTCTTC
CDR3 protein: CASSRGDEQFF

V gene: TRBV7-9
D gene: -
J gene: TRBJ2-3
clone size: -
CDR3 DNA: TGTGCCAGCAGCTTAGGAGTAGAACAGACGCAGTATTTT
CDR3 protein: CASSLGVEQTQYF

V gene: TRBV5-6
D gene: TRBD1
J gene: TRBJ1-1
clone size: -
CDR3 DNA: TGTGCCAGCAGCCCGCCTGCCACCGGGACAGGGGGCTGGAACACTGAAGCTTTCTTT
CDR3 protein: CASSPPATGTGGWNTEAFF

V gene: TRBV5-1
D gene: -
J gene: TRBJ2-7
clone size: -
CDR3 DNA: TGCGCCAGCAGCCCCCTCGCGACGGCTTCCTCCTACGAGCAGTACTTC
CDR3 protein: CASSPLATASSYEQYF

V gene: TRBV6-1
D gene: -
J gene: TRBJ2-7
clone size: -
CDR3 DNA: TGTGCCACCAACACCCTAGAGAAGGGGTTCTACGAGCAGTACTTC
CDR3 protein: CATNTLEKGFYEQYF

V gene: TRBV18
D gene: -
J gene: TRBJ1-5
clone size: -
CDR3 DNA: TGTGCCAGCTCACCAGGGAGCAATCAGCCCCAGCATTTT
CDR3 protein: CASSPGSNQPQHF

V gene: TRBV2
D gene: TRBD2
J gene: TRBJ2-1
clone size: few
CDR3 DNA: TGTGCCAGAGCCCCCGGGGTTGCGAGCGGGAGGTCTGAGCAGTTCTTC
CDR3 protein: CARAPGVASGRSEQFF

V gene: TRBV7-2
D gene: -
J gene: TRBJ2-6
clone size: -
CDR3 DNA: TGTGCCAGCAGCTTACAAGTCGGGGCTACCTCTGGGGCCAACGTCCTGACTTTC
CDR3 protein: CASSLQVGATSGANVLTF

V gene: TRBV5-1
D gene: TRBD1
J gene: TRBJ2-3
clone size: -
CDR3 DNA: TGCGCCAGCAGCGGCCTAGGGGGCAGTAAGACAGATACGCAGTATTTT
CDR3 protein: CASSGLGGSKTDTQYF

V gene: TRBV28
D gene: -
J gene: TRBJ1-4
clone size: -
CDR3 DNA: TGTGCCAGCCGGACGGAAACCAAACTGTTTTTT
CDR3 protein: CASRTETKLFF

V gene: TRBV7-9
D gene: TRBD1
J gene: TRBJ2-2
clone size: -
CDR3 DNA: TGTGCCAGCAGTCCGGGACAGATGAACACCGGGGAGCTGTTTTTT
CDR3 protein: CASSPGQMNTGELFF

V gene: TRBV2
D gene: -
J gene: TRBJ2-7
clone size: many
CDR3 DNA: TGTGCCAGCGAAACCGGTGTCTACGAGCAGTACTTC
CDR3 protein: CASETGVYEQYF

V gene: TRBV14
D gene: TRBD2
J gene: TRBJ2-7
clone size: -
CDR3 DNA: TGTGCCAGCAGCCAAGTAGGGACTAGCGGCACCTACGAGCAGTACTTC
CDR3 protein: CASSQVGTSGTYEQYF

V gene: TRBV10-3
D gene: TRBD2
J gene: TRBJ2-7
clone size: once
CDR3 DNA: TGTGCCATTCTGCGGGAGAGGGCCAACGAGCAGTACTTC
CDR3 protein: CAILRERANEQYF

V gene: TRBV7-9
D gene: -
J gene: TRBJ2-2
clone size: -
CDR3 DNA: TGTGCCAGCAGCTTAGCGGGACTCCCGAACACCGGGGAGCTGTTTTTT
CDR3 protein: CASSLAGLPNTGELFF

V gene: TRBV10-2
D gene: TRBD1
J gene: TRBJ1-3
clone size: many
CDR3 DNA: TGCGCCAGCAGCGCCAGGGGGAGAAACACCATATATTTT
CDR3 protein: CASSARGRNTIYF

V gene: TRBV7-9
D gene: TRBD1
J gene: TRBJ2-6
clone size: -
CDR3 DNA: TGTGCCAGCAGCCTCACAGGGGCTGGGGCCAACGTCCTGACTTTC
CDR3 protein: CASSLTGAGANVLTF

V gene: TRBV7-9
D gene: -
J gene: TRBJ2-7
clone size: -
CDR3 DNA: TGTGCCAGCAGCGGAACTGGACCGACGCGGAGGAACGAGCAGTACTTC
CDR3 protein: CASSGTGPTRRNEQYF

V gene: TRBV15
D gene: TRBD1
J gene: TRBJ2-7
clone size: -
CDR3 DNA: TGTGCCACCAGCAGAACCGGGACAGGGGGCTCCGAGCAGTACTTC
CDR3 protein: CATSRTGTGGSEQYF

V gene: TRBV30
D gene: -
J gene: TRBJ2-3
clone size: once
CDR3 DNA: TGTGCCTGGAGTCCCGGGCCAGGCACAGATACGCAGTATTTT
CDR3 protein: CAWSPGPGTDTQYF

V gene: TRBV28
D gene: TRBD1
J gene: TRBJ1-4
clone size: -
CDR3 DNA: TGTGCCAGCAGTCCAGTACAGGGACAGCTTAATGAAAAACTGTTTTTT
CDR3 protein: CASSPVQGQLNEKLFF

V gene: TRBV11-1
D gene: TRBD1
J gene: TRBJ2-3
clone size: -
CDR3 DNA: TGTGCCAGCAGCAAGAAATTCCTGGACAGGTATAGCACAGATACGCAGTATTTT
CDR3 protein: CASSKKFLDRYSTDTQYF